Ten or more counts support the clone carrying this T cell receptor (beta chain). The antigen remains unidentified. A much larger clone lies one base from this, so it may be a read error. It was with a sample-barcoded 5' primer and a J-beta primer mix that a second PCR of roughly 6 to 12 cycles was run. Template switching added a 12-random-nucleotide identifier to every cDNA molecule. Via MiXCR, TCRdb re-called the 5' RACE reads, giving one row per CDR3 protein. The sample has hundreds of thousands of distinct CDR3 sequences, 58% seen once. The trim removed 6 bases at V and 7 bases at J, leaving 10 bases unmatched. The germline gives CDR1 DFQATT, CDR2 SNEGSKA (reference sequence). This CDR3 is 13 amino acids long. The data stem from a study of blood T cells in healthy people across ages. Study-wide context: For every two T cells, template switching captured about one barcoded beta molecule. Overall study results and limits: CMV status of donors was not determined, possibly confounding expanded clonotype changes. Per million T cells, TCR beta diversity dropped about linearly as age rose.

The source is a man aged 60 to 75 in good health. Sequences were obtained from blood. The chain links TRBV20-1 to TRBJ1-2; 8 nucleotides agree with TRBD1. The CDR3 is CSANRADRVGYTF. The CDR3 nucleotides read TGCAGTGCGAACAGGGCGGACAGGGTTGGCTACACCTTC.